The 8 T cell receptor beta chains in this list originate from one sample, sequenced in a study of shared clonotypes between healthy human individuals. Sequencing was performed with immunoSEQ multiplex PCR; in TCRdb, only in-frame clones are kept and a portion is missing. The data show 2 million to 2.5 million clones, 80% to 95% seen once. The specimen sequenced was naive CD4+ T cells from PBMCs. Sample subset: CD45RA+ positively selected. All receptors come from a man aged 18 to 30 in good health. Some clones in this sample may be carry-over from other donors' samples.

As for this clone: One junction end disagrees with the germline gene, perhaps due to a read error. The chain has TRBV7-3 and TRBJ2-1; 14 bases agree with TRBD2. Germline assignment: CDR1 SGHTA and CDR2 FQGTGA. This CDR3 spans 18 amino acids. The CDR3: CASSVTGTSGRIYNEQFF. DNA of the CDR3: TGTGCCAGCAGCGTAACCGGGACTAGCGGGAGAATCTACAATGAGCAGTTCTTC.

V usage is TRBV7-9 and J usage is TRBJ1-3; D unresolved. In germline, CDR1 is SEHNR, CDR2 FQNEAQ (reference sequence). CDR3 size: 14 residues. The V and J ends lost 1 base and 4 bases respectively, with 8 bases between them. CDR3 residues: CASSLGGLGNTIYF. CDR3 sequence (DNA): TGTGCCAGCAGCTTAGGAGGTCTCGGAAACACCATATATTTT.

The chain carries TRBV11-3 and TRBJ2-3; D gene uncertain. The CDR3 spans 14 residues. Trimming pared 5 bases from V and 4 bases from J, leaving 13 bases between. Germline CDR1 SGHNT, CDR2 YENEEA. CDR3 loop: CASSPPGVSDTQYF. The CDR3 DNA is TGTGCCAGCAGCCCCCCGGGTGTCTCAGATACGCAGTATTTT. The variable domain in full, with the rest retrieved from reference TRBV11-3 and TRBJ2-3, is EAGVVQSPRYKIIEKKQPVAFWCNPISGHNTLYWYLQNLGQGPELLIRYENEEAVDDSQLPKDRFSAERLKGVDSTLKIQPAELGDSAVYLCASSPPGVSDTQYFGPGTRLTVL.

This rearrangement joins TRBV5-6 to TRBJ1-1; no firm D call. CDR3 length: 15 residues. CDR1 and CDR2 (germline): SGHDT, YYEEEE. V gave up 0 bases and J gave up 3 bases, with 12 bases separating them. The CDR3 nucleotides are TGTGCCAGCAGCTTGGGCCCATTGGTCGACACTGAAGCTTTCTTT. This translates into CASSLGPLVDTEAFF.

The V and J genes are TRBV6-5 and TRBJ2-4; D ambiguous. V lost 6 bases and J lost 5, with 11 bases in between. Germline CDR1 and CDR2: MNHEY and SVGAGI. This CDR3 has 13 residues. In DNA, the CDR3 is TGTGCCAGCAGGTACAGCAGTCAAAACATTCAGTACTTC. It codes for CASRYSSQNIQYF.

Points on this clone: Other nucleotide sequences in the sample specify the same CDR3. The V gene is TRBV10-3, the J gene TRBJ1-1, with TRBD1 matching 8 bases. Germline assignment: CDR1 ENHRY and CDR2 SYGVKD. Germline trimming cut 6 bases from V and 1 base from J; bases unmatched to any gene: 4. CDR3 size: 14 residues. CDR3 DNA: TGTGCCATCAGCCAGGGGGCCGGGAACACTGAAGCTTTCTTT. Protein sequence: CAISQGAGNTEAFF.

The chain employs TRBV5-5 and TRBJ2-4, with TRBD2 matching 11 bases. V lost 4 bases and J lost 2; bases outside the gene matches: 8. The length of the CDR3 is 17 residues. CDR1 and CDR2 from the germline V gene are SGHKS and YYEKEE (reference sequence). CDR3 DNA: TGTGCCAGCAGCCGACCGGGACTAGCGGACTCCAAAAACATTCAGTACTTC. Translating it yields CASSRPGLADSKNIQYF.

V usage is TRBV9 and J usage is TRBJ2-3; D gene unclear. The V end lost 7 bases, the J end lost 5 bases, and 20 bases lay between the germline ends. CDR3 length: 15 residues. CDR1 is SGDLS, CDR2 YYNGEE, per germline. CDR3 amino acids: CASSFSAVVGDTQYF. The DNA of the CDR3 is TGTGCCAGCTCCTTCTCGGCGGTCGTGGGAGATACGCAGTATTTT.